Given below is one TCR beta chain in context. The data derive from a study of regulatory T cells in long-lasting Graves disease. Study details: The antithyroid drugs taken by newly diagnosed Graves' patients had been used for under 3 months.

The V gene's germline CDR1 is MNHNS and CDR2 SASEGT. The length of the CDR3 is 14 residues. The V end was cut by 5 bases, the J end by 4 bases, with 12 bases between. Time point given: newly diagnosed GD, antithyroid drugs for less than 3 months. From RNA extracted from PBMCs, the TCR library was made. HTBI primers from iRepertoire and Arm-PCR of CDR3 regions yielded the TCR beta libraries. MiXCR was run by TCRdb on the multiplex PCR reads, yielding one entry per CDR3 protein. Of roughly 260,000 distinct CDR3 sequences detected, about 17% appear once; the ten largest clones hold about 14%. In addition, the sample was reused for a study of T cells in Graves' hyperthyroidism and ophthalmopathy. Per that study: Patients aged 18 to 65 with hyperthyroidism were newly diagnosed, with duration under 2 months. A patient was excluded if there was uncontrolled infection, other autoimmune disease, pregnancy or lactation.

J is TRBJ1-5 and V is TRBV6-1; D is unclear. The source of this sequence is a young woman with Graves disease. The sample in question was peripheral blood mononuclear cells (PBMCs), obtained at new diagnosis, from a patient treated with antithyroid drugs. The CDR3 protein is CASSNSAQNQPQHF. The CDR3 DNA reads as TGTGCCAGCAGTAATTCGGCTCAGAATCAGCCCCAGCATTTT.